One sample yielded the 2 T cell receptor beta chains listed below, sequenced in a study of T-cell memory formation after mild COVID-19. TCRdb processed the 5' RACE reads anew with MiXCR; each CDR3 protein has one entry. The sample carries a few hundred thousand distinct CDR3 sequences, roughly an eighth recorded once. The source material was PBMCs or a T cell subset sorted from them (not recorded which). These receptors were obtained from a young man who had mild COVID-19 (a few samples of this study predate the infection). Cell type and time point are not known.

This chain uses TRBV2 with TRBJ1-4, with TRBD1 as a possible D gene (6 bases). Trimming shortened V by 10 bases and J by 6 bases, and 15 bases separated the two germline ends. There are 13 residues in the CDR3. Germline V CDR1 and CDR2: SNHLY, FYNNEI. CDR3 residues: CATTKRTDEKLFF. CDR3 coding DNA: TGTGCCACCACCAAAAGGACAGATGAAAAACTGTTTTTT.

This clonotype has at least ten counts. The genes are TRBV3-1 and TRBJ2-3, with D unclear. Germline lookup yields CDR1 LGHDT and CDR2 YNNKEL (reference sequence). Trimming took 1 base from V and 2 from J, leaving 7 bases between them. The CDR3 sequence is 14 residues long. The CDR3 is CASSQVLDTDTQYF. DNA of the CDR3: TGTGCCAGCAGCCAAGTGCTAGACACAGATACGCAGTATTTT.